This T cell receptor beta chain was retrieved from a study of response to subunit inactivated influenza vaccine. Study-level results: There was a suggestion from the authors that each seasonal influenza vaccination recruits few new T cells.

V dropped 3 bases and J dropped 4 bases, with 15 bases sitting between them. CDR3 size: 15 residues. This clonotype was recorded many times. The antigen remains unidentified. From the RT-PCR reads, TCRdb called clonotypes with MiXCR, one entry per CDR3 protein. This sample yields hundreds of thousands of distinct CDR3 sequences, of which 14% are seen a single time; about 7.4% belongs to the top ten. Sequencing was performed on PBMCs from blood, taken less than 15 days before vaccination. This chain uses TRBV12-3 or TRBV12-4 with TRBJ1-1; tentative D call: TRBD1 (6 bases). The sequence was obtained from a man over 45 who received an inactivated influenza vaccine. The CDR3 loop is CASSLASWGATEAFF. CDR3 nucleotide sequence: TGTGCCAGCAGTTTGGCTTCTTGGGGGGCCACTGAAGCTTTCTTT.